This T cell receptor (beta chain) is from a study of cytomegalovirus exposure and HLA in healthy donors. About the research overall: The 120 validation repertoires matched the approximately 700 first-cohort repertoires in platform, a later analysis reported.

This clone was found a few times. Its antigen is unidentified. Trimming pared 3 bases from V and 3 bases from J, leaving 9 bases between. This CDR3 contains 13 residues. The germline V gene encodes CDR1 SGDLS and CDR2 YYNGEE. Data came from immunoSEQ multiplex PCR; TCRdb stores just in-frame clones and leaves some out. There are fewer than 200,000 clones in the sample; around 88% occur only once, and 2% to 2.5% lies in the top ten. Study conclusions and caveats: Altogether, around 160 TCR beta chains were recorded as cytomegalovirus-associated.

The chain combines TRBV9 with TRBJ1-1; D is uncertain. The receptor's source is a woman between 18 and 30 years old in good health and CMV-seronegative. The material sequenced was PBMCs. The CDR3 region has the DNA TGTGCCAGCAGCGGGAGTGGATACACTGAAGCTTTCTTT. Translated: CASSGSGYTEAFF.